This TCR beta chain was captured in a study of regulatory T cells in long-lasting Graves disease. Broader study findings: Sharing of public clonotypes was greater in persistent patients (around 3,000) than in new patients (about 970).

According to the study, TCR beta libraries were built with iRepertoire HTBI primers and CDR3-region Arm-PCR. TCRdb re-analysed the multiplex PCR reads in MiXCR, keeping a single row per CDR3 protein. This sample yields roughly 610,000 distinct CDR3 sequences, of which about 16% are seen a single time; around 12% belongs to the top ten. The time point denotes: newly diagnosed GD, antithyroid drugs for less than 3 months. Isolated PBMC RNA provided the starting material for the TCR library. This clonotype came up many times. What it recognizes is unknown. V shed 6 bases and J shed 1 base, with 9 bases lying between them. Germline V gene sequence: CDR1 DFQATT, CDR2 SNEGSKA (reference sequence). The CDR3 extends over 13 amino acids. A further study also used this sample, focusing on T cells in Graves' hyperthyroidism and ophthalmopathy.

The sample here was peripheral blood mononuclear cells (PBMCs), taken at new diagnosis, from a patient treated with antithyroid drugs. This receptor was obtained from a man aged 18 to 29 with Graves disease. The chain links TRBV20-1 to TRBJ2-2, with D tentatively TRBD1 (6 bases). CDR3 loop: CSATTGNTGELFF. For the CDR3, the DNA is TGCAGTGCAACGACAGGGAACACCGGGGAGCTGTTTTTT.